These T cell receptor beta chains were read from a single sample in a study of T-cell memory formation after mild COVID-19. TCRdb fed the 5' RACE reads into MiXCR, producing one record per CDR3 protein. Of approximately 250,000 distinct CDR3 sequences in the sample, about a sixth were seen once. Material for sequencing was PBMCs or a T cell subset sorted from them (not recorded which). The receptors originated from a young man who had mild COVID-19 (a few samples of this study predate the infection). Cell type and time point are not known. The CDR3 runs from the conserved cysteine through the conserved F or W. The D gene is left open where the match is weak. The size entry is marked missing in some rows and otherwise reads once, few, many or a size class.

CDR3 DNA,CDR3 protein,D gene,J gene,clone size,V gene
TGTGCCAGCAGCCAAGGGACAGCCAAAAACATTCAGTACTTC,CASSQGTAKNIQYF,.,TRBJ2-4,.,TRBV4-2
TGTGCCAGTAGTATAGGGGCTAGCGGGAGGGGGATACAAGAGACCCAGTACTTC,CASSIGASGRGIQETQYF,TRBD2,TRBJ2-5,few,TRBV19
TGCGCCAGCAGCTTAGGGACAGTTACCGGGGAGCTGTTTTTT,CASSLGTVTGELFF,TRBD1,TRBJ2-2,few,TRBV5-1
TGCGCCAGCAGCCAAGCAGGGACAGGGGTATACGAGCAGTACTTC,CASSQAGTGVYEQYF,TRBD1,TRBJ2-7,.,TRBV4-3
TGTGCCAGCAGCTACAGAATTACCAGCGGGGGGGCGTTAAATACGCAGTATTTT,CASSYRITSGGALNTQYF,TRBD2,TRBJ2-3,few,TRBV6-6
TGCGCCAGCAGCTTAAATTTAGCGGGGGTTACCGGGGAGCTGTTTTTT,CASSLNLAGVTGELFF,TRBD2,TRBJ2-2,.,TRBV5-1
TGTGCCAGCGGGGTCCCGCGATCGCAGTATTTT,CASGVPRSQYF,.,TRBJ2-3,few,TRBV12-3/TRBV12-4
TGTGCCAGCTTTGCCTACGAGCAGTACTTC,CASFAYEQYF,.,TRBJ2-7,.,TRBV6-5
TGTGCCAGCAGTCAGCAGGGGGACTATGGCTACACCTTC,CASSQQGDYGYTF,TRBD1,TRBJ1-2,.,TRBV6-6
TGTGCCACCAGTGCTTCGGCTGGGGCCAACGTCCTGACTTTC,CATSASAGANVLTF,.,TRBJ2-6,.,TRBV24-1
TGTGCCAGCAGTTTAAGGCTGACTTATGGCTACACCTTC,CASSLRLTYGYTF,.,TRBJ1-2,.,TRBV12-3/TRBV12-4
TGTGCCAGCAGAGGGACACACTACGAGCAGTACTTC,CASRGTHYEQYF,.,TRBJ2-7,.,TRBV6-2/TRBV6-3
TGCAGCGTCGGGACAGTCTATGGCTACACCTTC,CSVGTVYGYTF,TRBD1,TRBJ1-2,many,TRBV29-1
TGTGCCAGCAGTTTGGAGACAGGGGGAAGCACAGATACGCAGTATTTT,CASSLETGGSTDTQYF,TRBD1,TRBJ2-3,.,TRBV27
TGCGCCAGCAGCTTGGCTGTTAGCGGGGGCCCTGCCACCGGGGAGCTGTTTTTT,CASSLAVSGGPATGELFF,TRBD2,TRBJ2-2,few,TRBV5-1
TGCGCCAGCAGCTTGGGGACAGGCGAAGAGACCCAGTACTTC,CASSLGTGEETQYF,TRBD1,TRBJ2-5,many,TRBV5-1
TGTGCCACCAGTGATAGTGGGGTTGGAGCCGGGGAGCTGTTTTTT,CATSDSGVGAGELFF,.,TRBJ2-2,.,TRBV24-1
TGTGCCAGCAACAGGGGGACTGAAGCTTTCTTT,CASNRGTEAFF,TRBD1,TRBJ1-1,.,TRBV3-1
TGTGCCAGCAGTTCAGCGGTGTCCTATGGCTACACCTTC,CASSSAVSYGYTF,.,TRBJ1-2,.,TRBV27
TGTGCCAGCAGCCAAGATAGGGGAATTGACTATGGCTACACCTTC,CASSQDRGIDYGYTF,.,TRBJ1-2,.,TRBV4-2
TGTGCCAGCAGCCACAGACGGCCAGGGGGAAAACTGTTTTTT,CASSHRRPGGKLFF,TRBD1,TRBJ1-4,few,TRBV27
TGTGCCAGCAGCTACGAACTGGCGCTAGCCTCCCAAGAGACCCAGTACTTC,CASSYELALASQETQYF,.,TRBJ2-5,.,TRBV7-8
TGTGCCTGGAGTGTGCGACTTGCTAGCACAGATACGCAGTATTTT,CAWSVRLASTDTQYF,.,TRBJ2-3,.,TRBV30
TGCGCCAGCAGCCCGGACAGCATCTATGGCTACACCTTC,CASSPDSIYGYTF,.,TRBJ1-2,few,TRBV5-1
TGTGCCAGCAGCCTCGACAGGGAAGGCTACACCTTC,CASSLDREGYTF,TRBD1,TRBJ1-2,.,TRBV7-2
TGTGCCAGCAGCTCGGCTAGATACGAGCAGTACTTC,CASSSARYEQYF,.,TRBJ2-7,few,TRBV7-9
TGTGCCAGCACACAGGGGGCCTTTGGTGAAGCTTTCTTT,CASTQGAFGEAFF,TRBD1,TRBJ1-1,.,TRBV12-3/TRBV12-4
TGTGCCAGCAGTTTCCTGATAGAGCCTGCAACTAATGAAAAACTGTTTTTT,CASSFLIEPATNEKLFF,.,TRBJ1-4,few,TRBV12-3/TRBV12-4
TGTGCCAGCAGTGAAGCGGGGACAGTCCAGGGTTATGGCTACACCTTC,CASSEAGTVQGYGYTF,TRBD1,TRBJ1-2,.,TRBV6-1
TGTGCCAGCTCACCGGATGCGACAGGGCTGCTTGGCTACACCTTC,CASSPDATGLLGYTF,TRBD1,TRBJ1-2,many,TRBV18
TGTGCCAGCAACCGGCGGGGAGGAGAGACCCAGTACTTC,CASNRRGGETQYF,.,TRBJ2-5,few,TRBV12-3/TRBV12-4